This TCR beta chain comes out of a study of blood T cell repertoires in COVID-19. Study at large: Sources were T cells, B-cell-depleted T cells, or PBMCs; the material itself was cDNA or gDNA.

Trimming cost V 7 bases and J 0 bases; bases outside gene matches: 11. The CDR3 consists of 17 residues. Germline CDR1 and CDR2: MDHEN and SYDVKM. Enrollment of patients from Seattle took place during active infection, with longitudinal follow-up. Per the original methods: For nucleated cells, counts were estimated from reference gene primer amplification. Clones were sequenced by immunoSEQ multiplex PCR, and TCRdb holds only the in-frame ones, with some missing. V, J and clone size are those of that table, while D and trimming were read from the DNA. The table shows a few hundred thousand clones, with under 85% occurring only once.

The TCR originated in a human donor with COVID-19, enrolled during active disease. The donor label of this sample is uncertain. The rearrangement uses TRBV28 and TRBJ1-3, with 8 positions matching TRBD1. Sequenced material: peripheral blood. CDR3: CASNMAGGHFSGNTIYF. DNA for the CDR3: TGTGCCAGCAATATGGCAGGGGGCCATTTCTCTGGAAACACCATATATTTT.